Presented here are 25 T cell receptor beta chains from one specimen sequenced in a study of blood T cell repertoires in COVID-19. Profiled with immunoSEQ multiplex PCR; TCRdb holds only in-frame clones, not every one. Among 200,000 to 250,000 clones, around 85% were seen once, and the ten largest hold about 2.5%. The sample comprised peripheral blood. Source of these receptors: a woman in her seventies with COVID-19, enrolled during active disease.

This clone appeared a single time. The J gene is TRBJ2-1, the V gene TRBV15, with 9 bases fitting TRBD1. This CDR3 has 16 residues. Trimming cost V 0 bases and J 6 bases; bases outside gene matches: 6. CDR1 and CDR2 from the germline V gene are LNHNV and YYDKDF (reference sequence). CDR3 loop: CATSREADRGVNEQFF. The CDR3 DNA is TGTGCCACCAGCAGAGAAGCTGACAGGGGGGTCAATGAGCAGTTCTTC.

This chain uses TRBV7-3 with TRBJ2-5; the match to TRBD2 covers 8 bases. Germline CDR1 is SGHTA and CDR2 is FQGTGA. The CDR3 loop spans 14 amino acids. V dropped 1 base and J dropped 2; count of bases not matched to a gene: 0. The CDR3 DNA reads TGTGCCAGCAGCTTAAGCGGGGGGCAAGAGACCCAGTACTTC. This gives the protein CASSLSGGQETQYF. The full variable domain, in which reference TRBV7-3 and TRBJ2-5 provide the parts outside the CDR3, is GAGVSQTPSNKVTEKGKYVELRCDPISGHTALYWYRQSLGQGPEFLIYFQGTGAADDSGLPNDRFFAVRPEGSVSTLKIQRTERGDSAVYLCASSLSGGQETQYFGPGTRLLVL.

J is TRBJ2-5 and V is TRBV7-2; 8 nucleotides agree with TRBD2. The CDR3 covers 14 residues. The V and J ends lost 5 bases and 2 bases, in that order; junction bases with no gene match: 4. Germline V gene data show CDR1 as SGHTA and CDR2 as FQGNSA. This CDR3 reads CASSRGLGQETQYF. In nucleotides, the CDR3 is TGTGCCAGCAGCCGGGGACTAGGACAAGAGACCCAGTACTTC.

In this sample, this clone turned up a few times. This sequence joins TRBV7-2 and TRBJ2-2, with D possibly being TRBD1 (5 bases). The CDR3 covers 16 residues. Germline assignment: CDR1 SGHTA and CDR2 FQGNSA. V lost 4 bases and J 1 base, leaving 13 bases between the germline ends. CDR3 in DNA: TGTGCCAGCAGCTCTAGGGGTAGCAGGAACACCGGGGAGCTGTTTTTT. Its protein product is CASSSRGSRNTGELFF.

Notes on this clone: One end of the junction does not line up with germline, which may come from a read error. V is TRBV7-7 and J is TRBJ2-1, with TRBD2 identical over 8 bases. Germline CDR1 and CDR2: SSHAT and FNYEAQ (reference sequence). The CDR3 loop spans 13 amino acids. Here the CDR3 reads CASSLGTSNEQFF. CDR3 nucleotides: TGTGCTAGCAGCTTAGGGACTAGCAATGAGCAGTTCTTC. Complete variable domain (other parts from reference TRBV7-7 and TRBJ2-1): GAGVSQSPRYKVTKRGQDVTLRCDPISSHATLYWYQQALGQGPEFLTYFNYEAQPDKSGLPSDRFSAERPEGSISTLTIQRTEQRDSAMYRCASSLGTSNEQFFGPGTRLTVL.

The rearrangement uses TRBV7-3 and TRBJ1-3, with a possible D match to TRBD1 (6 bases). Germline CDR1 reads SGHTA; CDR2 reads FQGTGA. CDR3 length: 13 amino acids. The germline V and J ends were trimmed by 5 bases and 3 bases, with 8 bases remaining between them. CDR3 DNA sequence: TGTGCCAGCAGCGGACAGCTTGGAAACACCATATATTTT. This codes for CASSGQLGNTIYF.

This chain connects TRBV24-1 to TRBJ2-3, with 12 positions matching TRBD1. The CDR3 spans 16 residues. The junction had 5 bases not matched to a gene; V was cut back by 4 bases and J by 4 bases. Germline loops: CDR1 KGHDR, CDR2 SFDVKD. As DNA, the CDR3 is TGTGCCACCAGTGAGGCCGGGACAGGGGGCGCAGATACGCAGTATTTT. Translated, it gives CATSEAGTGGADTQYF.

The genes are TRBV24-1 and TRBJ1-2, with 9 bases aligning to TRBD1. Germline-derived CDR1 and CDR2 are KGHDR and SFDVKD. With V trimmed by 10 bases and J by 5 bases, 7 bases remained unmatched. The CDR3 loop spans 13 amino acids. In DNA form, the CDR3 reads TGTGCCACAAACCCGGGACAGGGATATGGCTACACCTTC. Protein sequence: CATNPGQGYGYTF.

DNA of the CDR3: TGTGCCAGTAGTTGGACAGGGCGGAACACTGAAGCTTTCTTT. Amino acids: CASSWTGRNTEAFF. The genes are TRBV19 and TRBJ1-1, with 8 bases fitting TRBD1. CDR1 and CDR2 (germline): LNHDA, SQIVND (reference sequence). The CDR3 totals 14 residues. Losses at the gene ends were 5 bases for V and 1 base for J; bases not matched to a gene: 3.

The chain recombines TRBV7-6 with TRBJ2-1; no definite D call. CDR1 is SGHVS and CDR2 is FNYEAQ in the germline V gene. The CDR3 has 15 residues. Between the trimmed V and J ends, which lost 5 bases and 4 bases, there was a span of 15 bases. CDR3 loop: CASSPVVQPYNEQFF. The CDR3 coding sequence is TGTGCCAGCAGCCCTGTGGTACAGCCATACAATGAGCAGTTCTTC.

The chain uses TRBV25-1 and TRBJ2-5; D gene ambiguous. V lost 4 bases to trimming and J lost 2 bases, with 8 bases between them. This CDR3 region has 13 residues. Germline CDR1 is MGHDK and CDR2 is SYGVNS. The CDR3 coding sequence is TGTGCCAGCAGTGGAAGTAGTCAAGAGACCCAGTACTTC. This sequence encodes CASSGSSQETQYF.

The chain carries TRBV27 and TRBJ1-1; D is possibly TRBD1 (6 bases). From germline, CDR1 is MNHEY and CDR2 SMNVEV (reference sequence). The ends were cut back, 1 base at V and 4 bases at J, with 16 bases in the middle. The CDR3 runs 16 residues. The CDR3 sequence: CASSLLPRGWGTEAFF. DNA for the CDR3: TGTGCCAGCAGTTTATTACCCAGGGGATGGGGCACTGAAGCTTTCTTT.

The chain couples TRBV21-1 to TRBJ1-6. TRBV21-1 counts as a pseudogene. The CDR3 consists of 15 residues. The CDR3 sequence is CASIEGRGGNSPLHF. The CDR3 DNA follows: TGTGCCAGCATCGAGGGACGGGGGGGGAATTCACCCCTCCACTTT.

This clone was counted once. This chain joins TRBV4-3 and TRBJ2-7; 10 bases line up with TRBD1. Trimming took 1 base from V and 2 from J; bases not matched to a gene: 5. CDR1 is LGHNA, CDR2 YSLEER, per germline. The CDR3 is 16 amino acids. This CDR3 is CASSQVGGTGAYEQYF. In DNA, the CDR3 is TGCGCCAGCAGCCAAGTAGGGGGGACAGGGGCCTACGAGCAGTACTTC.

This clone came up once. The chain recombines TRBV7-2 with TRBJ2-7; TRBD2 matches 10 bases. The germline CDR1 and CDR2 sequences are SGHTA and FQGNSA. The V and J ends lost 5 bases and 6 bases, in that order; junction bases with no gene match: 7. The CDR3 has 14 amino acids. The CDR3 here is CASSTQREGGEQYF. The CDR3 DNA is TGTGCCAGCAGCACTCAGCGGGAGGGGGGCGAGCAGTACTTC.

The chain recombines TRBV24-1 with TRBJ2-2, with TRBD2 as a possible D gene (6 bases). The germline V gene encodes CDR1 KGHDR and CDR2 SFDVKD. This CDR3 has 17 amino acids. V was cut by 3 bases and J by 7 bases, with 20 bases left in between. In DNA, the CDR3 is TGTGCCACCAGTGATACAAACTTGGCAGGGAGGAACGGGGAGCTGTTTTTT. It encodes CATSDTNLAGRNGELFF.

The chain recombines TRBV16 with TRBJ1-4; the match to TRBD1 covers 7 bases. Germline CDR1 is KGHSY and CDR2 is FQNENV. V shed 2 bases and J 0 bases; nucleotides not matched to a gene: 9. This CDR3 region has 18 residues. The CDR3 loop is CASSQGAGGAATNEKLFF. The CDR3 region has the DNA TGTGCCAGCAGCCAAGGGGCAGGGGGTGCGGCAACTAATGAAAAACTGTTTTTT.

The rearrangement joins TRBV11-2 to TRBJ2-2; maybe TRBD2 (5 bases). The CDR3 runs to 16 residues. V was pared by 0 bases and J by 7 bases, with 15 bases between. The germline CDR1 and CDR2 sequences are SGHAT and FQNNGV. The CDR3: CASSLDNSEVGGELFF. DNA of the CDR3: TGTGCCAGCAGCTTAGATAATAGCGAGGTAGGCGGGGAGCTGTTTTTT.

CDR3 DNA: TGTGCCAGCAGTGAAGGGGACAGGGGGAACACTGAAGCTTTCTTT. Protein product: CASSEGDRGNTEAFF. The chain uses TRBV2 and TRBJ1-1, with TRBD1 identical over 10 bases. Germline CDR1 SNHLY, CDR2 FYNNEI. Unmatched junction bases numbered 0, after V lost 1 base and J lost 1 base. The CDR3 spans 15 residues.

The chain is built from TRBV11-3 and TRBJ2-7; D is perhaps TRBD2 (6 bases). The germline CDR1 and CDR2 sequences are SGHNT and YENEEA. Deletions cut 3 bases from V and 4 bases from J, with 10 bases between. The CDR3 sequence is 13 residues long. CDR3 protein: CASSFISGYEQYF. CDR3 coding DNA: TGTGCCAGCAGCTTTATTAGCGGATACGAGCAGTACTTC. Together with reference TRBV11-3 and TRBJ2-7, the CDR3 gives the full variable domain: EAGVVQSPRYKIIEKKQPVAFWCNPISGHNTLYWYLQNLGQGPELLIRYENEEAVDDSQLPKDRFSAERLKGVDSTLKIQPAELGDSAVYLCASSFISGYEQYFGPGTRLTVT.

This chain connects TRBV5-1 to TRBJ2-1, with 11 nucleotides matching TRBD2. The CDR3 has 16 residues. Trimming at V came to 3 bases and at J to 2 bases, leaving 4 bases not matched to a gene. CDR1 is SGHRS and CDR2 is YFSETQ in the germline V gene. As DNA, the CDR3 is TGCGCCAGCAGCTCGGATAGCGGGGGGGCCTACAATGAGCAGTTCTTC. It is translated as CASSSDSGGAYNEQFF.

The rearrangement links TRBV18 to TRBJ2-1; the match to TRBD2 covers 12 bases. With 3 bases clipped from V and 10 bases from J, the junction kept 10 bases outside the gene matches. This CDR3 contains 16 residues. The germline V gene encodes CDR1 KGHSH and CDR2 LQKENI. The CDR3 loop is CASSPPSGGALQEQFF. CDR3 in DNA: TGTGCCAGCTCACCCCCTAGCGGGGGGGCCCTTCAGGAGCAGTTCTTC.

This clone was observed a single time. The gene calls are TRBV5-5 and TRBJ2-7, with D possibly being TRBD1 (5 bases). This CDR3 has 15 amino acids. CDR1 is SGHKS, CDR2 YYEKEE, per germline (reference sequence). Trimming shortened V by 0 bases and J by 0 bases, and 10 bases separated the two germline ends. CDR3 DNA: TGTGCCAGCAGCTTGGAGGCAGGGCACTCCTACGAGCAGTACTTC. Its protein product is CASSLEAGHSYEQYF.

This clone was detected a few times. The chain has TRBV6-5 and TRBJ1-2, with a possible D match to TRBD1 (6 bases). The CDR3 covers 13 residues. The germline V gene encodes CDR1 MNHEY and CDR2 SVGAGI. The V gene lost 11 bases and the J gene lost 2 bases, with 15 bases spanning the gap. The CDR3 nucleotides are TGTGCCGCGGGGGGGGCGCGGAACTATGGCTACACCTTC. Its protein is CAAGGARNYGYTF.

V and J are TRBV6-5 and TRBJ1-2, with 9 bases matching TRBD1. Germline V CDR1 and CDR2: MNHEY, SVGAGI. Germline trimming cut 2 bases from V and 5 bases from J; bases unmatched to any gene: 3. The CDR3 contains 14 residues. In DNA, the CDR3 is TGTGCCAGCAGTTACGGGACAGGGTTTTATGGCTACACCTTC. This encodes CASSYGTGFYGYTF.